These 3 T cell receptor beta chains originate from one sample sequenced in a study of T cell changes during pregnancy in multiple sclerosis. The data were produced by immunoSEQ multiplex PCR, yet TCRdb's version contains in-frame clones alone and is incomplete. The data hold around 67,000 clones, with roughly 90% observed a single time. This material consisted of peripheral blood, taken after pregnancy. Every receptor here comes from a female donor in good health, enrolled as a control in a pregnancy study.

The rearrangement uses TRBV5-8 and TRBJ1-4; possibly TRBD1 for D (6 bases). Between the trimmed V and J ends, which lost 4 bases and 0 bases, there was a span of 13 bases. Germline CDR1 and CDR2: SGHTS and YDEGEE. The CDR3 covers 16 residues. DNA for the CDR3: TGTGCCAGCAGCCAGCTCGGGACAACAACTAATGAAAAACTGTTTTTT. It encodes CASSQLGTTTNEKLFF.

This rearrangement joins TRBV21-1 to TRBJ1-3; the table's D call, TRBD1, was not checked against the DNA. TRBV21-1 has pseudogene status. The CDR3 spans 13 residues. The CDR3 nucleotides are TGTGCCAGCAGCAAAGTGTTCAGGTACACCATATATTTT. Translated: CASSKVFRYTIYF.

The chain has TRBV7-2 and TRBJ2-7; 7 nucleotides agree with TRBD1. The CDR3 contains 14 residues. Looked up from germline, CDR1 is SGHTA and CDR2 is FQGNSA. Trimming removed 4 bases from V and 2 bases from J; junction bases left unmatched: 5. DNA of the CDR3: TGTGCCAGCAGCTCGGACAGGCCGACCTACGAGCAGTACTTC. Translated, it gives CASSSDRPTYEQYF. The full variable domain, completed using reference TRBV7-2 and TRBJ2-7, is GAGVSQSPSNKVTEKGKDVELRCDPISGHTALYWYRQSLGQGLEFLIYFQGNSAPDKSGLPSDRFSAERTGGSVSTLTIQRTQQEDSAVYLCASSSDRPTYEQYFGPGTRLTVT.